The next 22 T cell receptor beta chains were all read from a single sample in a study of T cell responses to AZD1222 COVID-19 vaccine (TCRdb year 2021). Receptor amplification or capture employed the immunoSEQ multiplex PCR assay. TCRdb holds this immuneACCESS table with in-frame rearrangements only. Some clones are missing; in checked studies, unresolved V genes explain under half, and the rest has no known cause. Recorded for this sample are 95,000 to 150,000 clones; roughly 92% of them occurred a single time. 1.5% to 2% of the sample is held by the ten biggest clonotypes. Explained via the paper, the time point label denotes: baseline before first vaccination. This material consisted of peripheral blood, taken on day 0 of AZD1222 vaccination. These receptors were obtained from an adult in good health.

In this sample, this clone turned up a few times. The chain uses TRBV13 and TRBJ2-3, with a weak D call TRBD1 (6 bases). The CDR3 consists of 15 residues. The V end lost 5 bases, the J end lost 0 bases, and 12 bases lay between the germline ends. Germline V gives CDR1 PRHDT, CDR2 FYEKMQ (reference sequence). For the CDR3, the DNA is TGTGCCAGCAGCCGTACAGGGTCCAGCACAGATACGCAGTATTTT. Translation: CASSRTGSSTDTQYF.

The chain joins TRBV7-3 to TRBJ1-1; 8 bases map to TRBD1. The CDR3 length is 13 residues. Trimming at V came to 4 bases and at J to 7 bases, leaving 5 bases not matched to a gene. Germline-derived CDR1 and CDR2 are SGHTA and FQGTGA. The DNA for the CDR3 is TGTGCCAGCAGCTCCCTCGGGACAGGTGAAGCTTTCTTT. This gives the protein CASSSLGTGEAFF.

The genes are TRBV5-1 and TRBJ1-1; D gene uncertain. In germline, CDR1 is SGHRS, CDR2 YFSETQ. This CDR3 comprises 12 residues. V was trimmed by 2 bases and J by 5 bases, leaving 7 bases between them. DNA for the CDR3: TGCGCCAGCAGCTTCGATCTTACTGAAGCTTTCTTT. Translating it yields CASSFDLTEAFF.

The chain carries TRBV4-3 and TRBJ2-5; 9 nucleotides align to TRBD2. Trimming took 2 bases from V and 10 from J; bases not matched to a gene: 8. Germline-derived CDR1 and CDR2 are LGHNA and YSLEER. The CDR3 sequence is 14 residues long. This chain's CDR3 is CASSQLGAGGFQYF. The CDR3 DNA follows: TGCGCCAGCAGCCAATTAGGGGCGGGAGGGTTCCAGTACTTC.

The chain couples TRBV5-1 to TRBJ2-1; the D is unclear. CDR1 SGHRS and CDR2 YFSETQ come from the germline V gene. The V gene lost 4 bases and the J gene lost 0 bases, with 8 bases spanning the gap. The CDR3 length is 14 residues. Here the CDR3 reads CASSILDSYNEQFF. CDR3 sequence (DNA): TGCGCCAGCAGCATTCTAGACTCCTACAATGAGCAGTTCTTC.

The chain recombines TRBV2 with TRBJ1-6; D perhaps matches TRBD1 (5 bases). The germline CDR1 and CDR2 sequences are SNHLY and FYNNEI. V was cut by 2 bases and J by 6 bases, with 11 bases left in between. The CDR3 loop spans 15 amino acids. The CDR3 spells CASSEQGNLNSPLHF. The CDR3 DNA reads as TGTGCCAGCAGTGAACAGGGAAATCTTAATTCACCCCTCCACTTT.

To note about this clone: The sample contains more than one DNA sequence encoding this CDR3. The gene calls are TRBV2 and TRBJ1-1; D gene unclear. CDR1 and CDR2 from the germline V gene are SNHLY and FYNNEI. Deletions cut 6 bases from V and 1 base from J, with 9 bases between. CDR3 length: 13 amino acids. The CDR3, as DNA: TGTGCCAGCAGCCCTGGGAGGAACACTGAAGCTTTCTTT. It codes for CASSPGRNTEAFF.

V gene TRBV3-1 (or the pseudogene TRBV3-2) combines with J gene TRBJ2-1; D is unclear. The CDR3 totals 15 residues. Per the germline V gene, CDR1 is LGHDT and CDR2 is YNNKEL (reference sequence). V was trimmed by 5 bases and J by 5 bases, leaving 16 bases between them. The CDR3 loop is CASSKRHTGDNEQFF. CDR3 nucleotide sequence: TGTGCCAGCAGCAAACGCCATACCGGCGACAATGAGCAGTTCTTC.

The chain has TRBV3-1 (or the pseudogene TRBV3-2) and TRBJ2-1; D unclear. The CDR3 has 13 residues. Between the trimmed V and J ends, which lost 4 bases and 4 bases, there was a span of 8 bases. Germline CDR1 LGHDT, CDR2 YNNKEL (reference sequence). The CDR3 DNA is TGTGCCAGCAGCCGAACAGAGTACAATGAGCAGTTCTTC. Protein sequence: CASSRTEYNEQFF.

This clone appeared a single time. The V and J genes are TRBV15 and TRBJ1-6, with D possibly TRBD1 on 5 matching bases. The CDR3 contains 14 residues. Germline loops: CDR1 LNHNV, CDR2 YYDKDF (reference sequence). Trimming took off 0 bases at V and 8 bases at J, with 8 bases between the two ends. The CDR3 is CATSRERGDSPLHF. The CDR3 DNA reads as TGTGCCACCAGCAGAGAGAGGGGCGATTCACCCCTCCACTTT.

This rearrangement joins TRBV30 to TRBJ1-2; D is uncertain. The germline gives CDR1 GTSNPN, CDR2 SVGIG (reference sequence). The CDR3 covers 13 residues. V gave up 0 bases and J gave up 2 bases, with 7 bases separating them. The CDR3, as DNA: TGTGCCTGGAGTGTACGACGGAACTATGGCTACACCTTC. It yields the protein CAWSVRRNYGYTF.

This chain joins TRBV5-4 and TRBJ1-1, with 7 bases fitting TRBD1. This CDR3 has 13 amino acids. V shed 4 bases, J shed 5 bases, and the junction held 5 bases outside the gene matches. CDR1 is SGHNT, CDR2 YYREEE, per germline (reference sequence). CDR3 sequence (DNA): TGTGCCAGCAGCCGAACAGGGGTAACTGAAGCTTTCTTT. Its translation: CASSRTGVTEAFF.

The genes are TRBV2 and TRBJ1-1; D is unresolved. CDR1 is SNHLY, CDR2 FYNNEI, per germline. With 11 bases removed from V and 0 bases from J, the gap between germline ends came to 16 bases. The CDR3 runs to 14 residues. The CDR3 sequence: CAGSRRGLNTEAFF. In DNA, the CDR3 is TGTGCCGGATCTCGTCGGGGTTTGAACACTGAAGCTTTCTTT.

The chain joins TRBV3-1 (or the pseudogene TRBV3-2) to TRBJ1-2; no firm D call. The germline CDR1 and CDR2 sequences are LGHDT and YNNKEL (reference sequence). The CDR3 sequence is 16 residues long. V was clipped by 0 bases and J by 3 bases, with 14 bases between them. CDR3 nucleotides: TGTGCCAGCAGCCAAGAGGGCATCCGAGCGGACTATGGCTACACCTTC. It is translated as CASSQEGIRADYGYTF.

This chain connects TRBV6-6 to TRBJ1-5; D is possibly TRBD1 (6 bases). The ends were cut back, 7 bases at V and 6 bases at J, with 19 bases in the middle. Per germline, CDR1 MNHNY and CDR2 SVGAGI (reference sequence). The CDR3 covers 15 residues. In DNA form, the CDR3 reads TGTGCCAGCACCAAAACCGGGGGCGTAGGTCAGCCCCAGCATTTT. Translated: CASTKTGGVGQPQHF.

The chain carries TRBV6-1 and TRBJ1-6, with D possibly being TRBD1 (5 bases). From germline, CDR1 is MNHNS and CDR2 SASEGT. The CDR3 is 15 residues long. Trimming cost V 2 bases and J 8 bases, with 13 bases left between them. Here the CDR3 reads CASSESWQGDSPLHF. CDR3 DNA sequence: TGTGCCAGCAGTGAAAGTTGGCAGGGCGATTCACCCCTCCACTTT.

The V call is TRBV7-3, the J call TRBJ1-1, with TRBD1 as a possible D gene (5 bases). There are 14 residues in the CDR3. V dropped 2 bases and J dropped 3 bases, with 10 bases sitting between them. CDR1 is SGHTA and CDR2 is FQGTGA in the germline V gene. The CDR3 DNA reads as TGTGCCAGCAGCTTAGCAGGGAAGGACACTGAAGCTTTCTTT. Protein product: CASSLAGKDTEAFF.

This chain uses TRBV5-4 with TRBJ2-7; TRBD2 aligns across 11 bases. The V gene's germline CDR1 is SGHNT and CDR2 YYREEE (reference sequence). The CDR3 loop spans 15 amino acids. V was pared by 0 bases and J by 1 base, with 0 bases of the junction left unmatched. The DNA for the CDR3 is TGTGCCAGCAGCTTGGGGACTAGCGGGTCCTACGAGCAGTACTTC. Amino acid sequence: CASSLGTSGSYEQYF.

The chain uses TRBV5-3 and TRBJ2-5; D is unclear. TRBV5-3 counts as an open reading frame of uncertain function. Between the trimmed V and J ends, which lost 4 bases and 2 bases, there was a span of 6 bases. This CDR3 comprises 12 residues. CDR3 nucleotide sequence: TGTGCCAGAAGCACTACTCAAGAGACCCAGTACTTC. Translation: CARSTTQETQYF.

This chain joins TRBV7-9 and TRBJ1-6; a possible D gene is TRBD1 (5 bases). Between the trimmed V and J ends, which lost 4 bases and 2 bases, there was a span of 15 bases. The CDR3 runs 17 residues. Germline lookup yields CDR1 SEHNR and CDR2 FQNEAQ (reference sequence). The CDR3 spells CASSSPGGGTYNSPLHF. In nucleotides, the CDR3 is TGTGCCAGCAGCTCCCCCGGGGGGGGGACCTATAATTCACCCCTCCACTTT.

V usage is TRBV19 and J usage is TRBJ1-2; 9 bases fit TRBD1. Germline assignment: CDR1 LNHDA and CDR2 SQIVND (reference sequence). V lost 4 bases, J lost 5 bases, and 5 bases stayed unmatched. The CDR3 has 14 amino acids. For the CDR3, the DNA is TGTGCCAGTAGTACCGGGGACAGGGAGTATGGCTACACCTTC. This gives the protein CASSTGDREYGYTF.

This sequence joins TRBV28 and TRBJ2-7, with 8 bases identical to TRBD2. Looked up from germline, CDR1 is MDHEN and CDR2 is SYDVKM. J was trimmed by 6 bases and V by 6 bases; bases with no gene match: 10. This CDR3 comprises 14 residues. CDR3 coding DNA: TGTGCCAGCAGCGCCGGGGGGGCGCGGGCCGAGCAGTACGTC. Its protein is CASSAGGARAEQYV.